This is a list of T cell receptor beta chains from one sample in a study of T-cell memory formation after mild COVID-19. TCRdb reanalysed the 5' RACE reads using MiXCR and keeps one entry per CDR3 protein. The data contain approximately 260,000 distinct CDR3 sequences, over 15% of them singletons. The sequenced material came from PBMCs or a T cell subset sorted from them (not recorded which). The receptor set was obtained from a man between 18 and 35 years old who had mild COVID-19 (a few samples of this study predate the infection). Cell type and time point are not known. CDR3s include the opening cysteine and the closing phenylalanine or tryptophan. The D gene is left open where the match is weak. Size is stated for part of the rows, as once, few or many counts, or as a class when the clone is expanded.

>TRBV5-1|TRBJ2-5|NA|NA
CASSLGTVPQETQYF
TGCGCCAGCAGCTTGGGAACAGTCCCCCAAGAGACCCAGTACTTC
>TRBV12-3/TRBV12-4|TRBJ1-5|TRBD1|NA
CASSGTGVQPQHF
TGTGCCAGCAGTGGGACAGGGGTTCAGCCCCAGCATTTT
>TRBV20-1|TRBJ2-1|NA|few
CSASRGEQFF
TGCAGTGCTAGCAGGGGTGAGCAGTTCTTC
>TRBV7-9|TRBJ2-7|TRBD1|few
CASSLRDRGHYEQYF
TGTGCCAGCAGCTTAAGAGACAGGGGGCACTACGAGCAGTACTTC
>TRBV18|TRBJ2-1|NA|many
CASSPDSNEQFF
TGTGCCAGCTCACCGGACTCAAATGAGCAGTTCTTC
>TRBV7-2|TRBJ2-5|TRBD2|many
CASSLVAGGPETQYF
TGTGCCAGCAGCTTAGTCGCGGGGGGCCCGGAGACCCAGTACTTC
>TRBV6-5|TRBJ1-2|TRBD1|many
CASSYSRTGVKGYTF
TGTGCCAGCAGTTACTCCCGGACAGGGGTTAAAGGCTACACCTTC
>TRBV6-2/TRBV6-3|TRBJ2-7|TRBD1|few
CASRQSTGDEQYF
TGTGCCAGCAGACAGTCGACAGGGGACGAGCAGTACTTC
>TRBV7-3|TRBJ1-3|NA|few
CASSLNIGTGNTIYF
TGTGCCAGCAGCTTAAATATTGGCACTGGAAACACCATATATTTT
>TRBV20-1|TRBJ2-4|NA|few
CSAMRRGNIQYF
TGCAGTGCTATGAGAAGGGGAAACATTCAGTACTTC
>TRBV10-3|TRBJ1-6|NA|few
CAISESTRNSPLHF
TGTGCCATCAGTGAGTCGACTAGGAATTCACCCCTCCACTTT
>TRBV4-2|TRBJ1-6|NA|NA
CASSQDEAGRRGSPLHF
TGTGCCAGCAGCCAAGATGAGGCAGGCAGAAGAGGATCACCCCTCCACTTT
>TRBV12-3/TRBV12-4|TRBJ2-3|TRBD2|few
CASSTRLAGGPDTQYF
TGTGCCAGCAGTACCCGACTAGCGGGGGGGCCTGATACGCAGTATTTT
>TRBV7-9|TRBJ1-6|TRBD1|many
CASSSPPGQGDSPLHF
TGTGCCAGCAGCTCGCCGCCGGGACAGGGTGATTCACCCCTCCACTTT
>TRBV12-3/TRBV12-4|TRBJ1-1|TRBD1|few
CASSQDRGKDFF
TGTGCCAGCAGTCAGGACAGGGGGAAAGATTTCTTT
>TRBV20-1|TRBJ1-5|NA|few
CSAPAGHQPQHF
TGCAGTGCCCCCGCAGGGCATCAGCCCCAGCATTTT
>TRBV24-1|TRBJ1-5|NA|NA
CATSGQAHQPQHF
TGTGCCACCAGTGGCCAAGCCCATCAGCCCCAGCATTTT
>TRBV29-1|TRBJ2-1|NA|NA
CSVEAIGGGAVYNEQFF
TGCAGCGTTGAAGCGATCGGTGGCGGGGCGGTCTACAATGAGCAGTTCTTC
>TRBV20-1|TRBJ2-5|NA|NA
CSATTGRETQYF
TGCAGTGCAACGACTGGACGAGAGACCCAGTACTTC
>TRBV20-1|TRBJ1-3|NA|NA
CSARGPGFSGNTIYF
TGCAGTGCTAGGGGTCCCGGGTTCTCTGGAAACACCATATATTTT
>TRBV15|TRBJ2-5|TRBD2|few
CATRSGGAFETQYF
TGTGCCACTCGTTCGGGGGGGGCCTTTGAGACCCAGTACTTC
>TRBV7-9|TRBJ2-5|TRBD2|NA
CASSSSGARYQETQYF
TGTGCCAGCAGCTCCAGCGGGGCCCGGTACCAAGAGACCCAGTACTTC
>TRBV24-1|TRBJ2-1|NA|many
CATSDFSAYNEQFF
TGTGCCACCAGTGATTTCAGCGCCTACAATGAGCAGTTCTTC
>TRBV18|TRBJ2-3|TRBD1|few
CASSAGTGTDTQYF
TGTGCCAGCTCGGCCGGGACAGGCACAGATACGCAGTATTTT
>TRBV6-2/TRBV6-3|TRBJ1-6|TRBD1|NA
CASSYLQGGNSPLHF
TGTGCCAGCAGTTACCTTCAGGGGGGTAATTCACCCCTCCACTTT
>TRBV4-3|TRBJ1-5|NA|few
CASSPTLDSPYGPQHF
TGCGCCAGCAGCCCCACCCTGGACAGCCCGTATGGGCCCCAGCATTTT
>TRBV20-1|TRBJ2-3|TRBD2|NA
CSARVLAGGATDTQCF
TGCAGTGCTCGGGTGTTGGCGGGGGGTGCCACAGATACGCAGTGTTTT
>TRBV6-2/TRBV6-3|TRBJ2-1|TRBD2|NA
CASSYPAGGPYNEQFF
TGTGCCAGCAGTTACCCAGCGGGGGGGCCGTACAATGAGCAGTTCTTC
>TRBV5-1|TRBJ1-1|NA|NA
CASSLSGNWDTEAFF
TGCGCCAGCAGCTTGTCCGGGAATTGGGACACTGAAGCTTTCTTT
>TRBV6-6|TRBJ1-1|NA|few
CASSWDNGNTEAFF
TGTGCCAGCAGTTGGGACAACGGGAACACTGAAGCTTTCTTT
>TRBV7-2|TRBJ1-2|NA|NA
CASSLGRFYGYTF
TGTGCCAGCAGCTTAGGTCGGTTCTATGGCTACACCTTC
>TRBV6-2/TRBV6-3|TRBJ2-1|TRBD2|few
CASRKLAGGYNEQFF
TGTGCCAGCAGAAAACTAGCGGGGGGGTACAATGAGCAGTTCTTC
>TRBV3-1|TRBJ2-1|TRBD1|NA
CASSMVSGQPGGEQFF
TGTGCCAGCAGCATGGTATCGGGACAGCCCGGCGGTGAGCAGTTCTTC
>TRBV20-1|TRBJ2-1|NA|NA
CSERRGVYNEQFF
TGCAGTGAAAGAAGGGGAGTCTACAATGAGCAGTTCTTC
>TRBV12-3/TRBV12-4|TRBJ2-1|NA|many
CASSQDNEQFF
TGTGCCAGCAGTCAAGACAATGAGCAGTTCTTC
>TRBV5-6|TRBJ2-1|NA|NA
CASTLTSDEQFF
TGTGCCAGCACCCTGACTAGTGATGAGCAGTTCTTC
>TRBV6-6|TRBJ2-7|NA|once
CASSLYGEQGGEQYF
TGTGCCAGCAGTCTCTACGGGGAACAAGGGGGCGAGCAGTACTTC
>TRBV20-1|TRBJ2-1|NA|many
CSASEGRKGSRYNEQFF
TGCAGTGCTAGCGAAGGCAGGAAGGGATCTAGGTACAATGAGCAGTTCTTC
>TRBV4-1|TRBJ1-4|NA|few
CASSQESYRDINEKLFF
TGCGCCAGCAGCCAAGAATCGTACAGGGATATAAATGAAAAACTGTTTTTT
>TRBV5-1|TRBJ1-6|TRBD1|many
CASSTAGTGNSPLHF
TGCGCCAGCAGCACCGCCGGGACAGGGAATTCACCCCTCCACTTT
>TRBV7-2|TRBJ2-3|TRBD2|few
CASSLDLAGGITDTQYF
TGTGCCAGCAGCTTAGACCTAGCGGGGGGTATCACAGATACGCAGTATTTT
>TRBV6-5|TRBJ2-3|TRBD2|NA
CASSYMGGAQYF
TGTGCCAGCAGTTACATGGGGGGGGCGCAGTATTTT
>TRBV6-6|TRBJ1-1|TRBD1|NA
CASSRIHDPLGTAEAFF
TGTGCCAGCAGCCGGATCCACGACCCCCTGGGGACAGCTGAAGCTTTCTTT
>TRBV4-2|TRBJ2-5|NA|NA
CASSQDIGGMRETQYF
TGTGCCAGCAGCCAAGATATTGGGGGGATGAGAGAGACCCAGTACTTC
>TRBV6-2/TRBV6-3|TRBJ2-1|TRBD1|NA
CASSTHRTGLVEQFF
TGTGCCAGCAGTACACACCGGACAGGGCTTGTCGAGCAGTTCTTC
>TRBV6-6|TRBJ1-6|TRBD1|NA
CASKQQGSSPLHF
TGTGCCAGCAAACAACAGGGGTCCTCACCCCTCCACTTT
>TRBV5-1|TRBJ2-3|TRBD1|many
CASSWGQTDTQYF
TGCGCCAGCAGCTGGGGACAGACAGATACGCAGTATTTT
>TRBV7-9|TRBJ1-1|NA|many
CASSRRQVNTEAFF
TGTGCCAGCAGCCGCCGACAGGTGAACACTGAAGCTTTCTTT
>TRBV5-1|TRBJ2-5|NA|few
CASSASGTAYSQETQYF
TGCGCCAGCAGCGCCTCCGGGACCGCGTATTCCCAAGAGACCCAGTACTTC
>TRBV24-1|TRBJ2-3|NA|NA
CATSDFRLGRRGLDTQYF
TGTGCCACCAGTGATTTTCGGCTGGGGCGGCGGGGTTTGGATACGCAGTATTTT
>TRBV7-9|TRBJ1-6|NA|few
CASSLGIGSSASPLHF
TGTGCCAGCAGCTTAGGAATAGGGTCGTCAGCTTCACCCCTCCACTTT
>TRBV2|TRBJ2-2|NA|few
CASRTENTGELFF
TGTGCCAGCCGGACCGAGAACACCGGGGAGCTGTTTTTT
>TRBV7-8|TRBJ2-2|TRBD2|NA
CASSQGTSSNTGELFF
TGTGCCAGCAGCCAAGGGACTAGTTCGAACACCGGGGAGCTGTTTTTT
>TRBV18|TRBJ2-7|NA|many
CASSPKGGESYEQYF
TGTGCCAGCTCACCTAAAGGGGGTGAGTCCTACGAGCAGTACTTC